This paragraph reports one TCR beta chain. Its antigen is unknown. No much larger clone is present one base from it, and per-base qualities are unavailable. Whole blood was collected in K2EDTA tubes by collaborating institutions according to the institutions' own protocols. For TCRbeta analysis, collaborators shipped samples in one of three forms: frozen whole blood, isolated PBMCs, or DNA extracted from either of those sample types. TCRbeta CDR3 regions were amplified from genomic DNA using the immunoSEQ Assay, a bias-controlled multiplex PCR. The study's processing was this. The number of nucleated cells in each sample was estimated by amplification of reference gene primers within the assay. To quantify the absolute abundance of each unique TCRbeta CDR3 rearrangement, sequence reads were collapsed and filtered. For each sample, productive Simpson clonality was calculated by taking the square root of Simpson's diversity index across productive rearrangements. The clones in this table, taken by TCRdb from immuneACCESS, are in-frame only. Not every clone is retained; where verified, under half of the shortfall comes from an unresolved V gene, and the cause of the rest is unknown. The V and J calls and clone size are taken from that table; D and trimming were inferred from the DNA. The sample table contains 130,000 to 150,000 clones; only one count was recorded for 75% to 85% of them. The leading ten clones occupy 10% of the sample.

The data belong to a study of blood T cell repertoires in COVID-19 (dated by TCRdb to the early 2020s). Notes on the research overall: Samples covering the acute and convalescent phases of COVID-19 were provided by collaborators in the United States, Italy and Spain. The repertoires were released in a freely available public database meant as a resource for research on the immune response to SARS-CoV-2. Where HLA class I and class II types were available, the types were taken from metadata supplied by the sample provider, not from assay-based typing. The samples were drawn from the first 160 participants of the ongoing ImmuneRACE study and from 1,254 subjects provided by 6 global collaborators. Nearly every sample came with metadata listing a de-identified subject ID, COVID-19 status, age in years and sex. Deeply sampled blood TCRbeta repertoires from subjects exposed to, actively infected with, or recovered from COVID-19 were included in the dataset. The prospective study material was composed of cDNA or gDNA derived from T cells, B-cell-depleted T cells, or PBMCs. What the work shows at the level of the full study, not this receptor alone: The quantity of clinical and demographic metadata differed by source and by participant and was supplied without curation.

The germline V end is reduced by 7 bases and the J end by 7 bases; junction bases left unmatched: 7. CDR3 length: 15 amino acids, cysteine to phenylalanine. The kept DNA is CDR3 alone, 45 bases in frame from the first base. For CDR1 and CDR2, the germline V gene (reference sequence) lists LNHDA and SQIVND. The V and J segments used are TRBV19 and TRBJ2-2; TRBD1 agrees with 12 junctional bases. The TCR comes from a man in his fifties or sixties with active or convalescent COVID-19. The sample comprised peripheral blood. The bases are TGTGCCAGTACCAGGGACAGGGGGCACGTCGGGGAGCTGTTTTTT. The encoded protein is CASTRDRGHVGELFF. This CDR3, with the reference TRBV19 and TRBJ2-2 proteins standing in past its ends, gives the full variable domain DGGITQSPKYLFRKEGQNVTLSCEQNLNHDAMYWYRQDPGQGLRLIYYSQIVNDFQKGDIAEGYSVSREKKESFPLTVTSAQKNPTAFYLCASTRDRGHVGELFFGEGSRLTVL.